This TCR beta chain was obtained from a study of blood T cells in healthy people across ages. Findings and limits, study-wide: What prevented conclusive comparison of naive and antigen-experienced cells was that PBMCs were unsorted. Relative to aged donors, long-lived donors carried more naive CD4+ cells and displayed higher diversity. Diversity estimates from one million T cells were considered underestimates.

Germline-derived CDR1 and CDR2 are MNHEY and SMNVEV (reference sequence). The CDR3 totals 16 residues. Remarks on this clonotype: Its antigen is still unknown.

Alongside a J-beta primer mix, a sample-barcoded 5' primer served in a second PCR lasting roughly 6 to 11 cycles. Each sample yielded at least 2.5 million CDR3-containing paired-end reads. MiXCR, run by TCRdb on the 5' RACE reads, gives a single entry per CDR3 protein. This sample carries about 290,000 distinct CDR3 sequences, 27% of them seen once, and the ten largest clones take about 30%. Sequencing used blood. This sequence originates from a woman in her seventies in good health. The V gene is TRBV27, the J gene TRBJ2-5, with D perhaps matching TRBD1 or TRBD2 (5 bases each). The J call is uncertain, as TRBJ2-1 better fits the DNA end. The CDR3 reads CASSWGRSSVVDEQFF. CDR3 nucleotide sequence: TGTGCCAGCAGTTGGGGACGGTCCTCAGTAGTGGATGAGCAGTTCTTC.